The 9 T cell receptor beta chains reported below all come from one sample, sequenced in a study of OX40 agonist ivuxolimab in advanced cancers. Method: immunoSEQ multiplex PCR; TCRdb's copy keeps in-frame clones and lacks some. The data contain roughly 28,000 clones, more than 75% of them singletons. The material was CD4+ or CD8+ T cells sorted from blood, obtained in a trial of the OX40 agonist ivuxolimab. These receptors all stem from an adult with an advanced solid tumor such as melanoma, head and neck, liver or kidney cancer.

The table lists this clone with a count of one. The chain recombines TRBV7-8 with TRBJ2-7, with TRBD1 matching over 10 bases. Germline assignment: CDR1 SGHVS and CDR2 FQNEAQ. This CDR3 comprises 14 residues. The J segment lost 7 bases and the V segment lost 1 base, leaving 4 bases of the junction unmatched. CDR3 sequence reads: CASSLGDRGLEQYF. DNA for the CDR3: TGTGCCAGCAGCTTAGGGGACAGGGGTCTTGAGCAGTACTTC.

For this clone: The junction departs from the called germline gene at one end, perhaps through a read error. The rearrangement uses TRBV27 and TRBJ2-5; D is perhaps TRBD1 or TRBD2 (5 bases each). Germline V lookup: CDR1 MNHEY, CDR2 SMNVEV (reference sequence). CDR3 length: 15 amino acids. CDR3 in amino acids: CASSSRDGGQEAQYF. The DNA for the CDR3 is TGTGCCAGCAGTTCAAGGGACGGTGGGCAAGAGGCCCAGTACTTC.

The J gene is TRBJ2-7, the V gene TRBV5-6; the match to TRBD1 covers 8 bases. V dropped 4 bases and J dropped 0; count of bases not matched to a gene: 12. The CDR3 is made up of 17 amino acids. The germline CDR1 and CDR2 sequences are SGHDT and YYEEEE. The CDR3 region is CASSPTGQGGLSYEQYF. For the CDR3, the DNA is TGTGCCAGCAGCCCAACCGGACAGGGAGGCCTCTCCTACGAGCAGTACTTC.

The chain combines TRBV9 with TRBJ2-1, with TRBD2 identical over 16 bases. The CDR3 extends over 20 amino acids. Looked up from germline, CDR1 is SGDLS and CDR2 is YYNGEE. Trimming cost V 0 bases and J 0 bases; bases outside gene matches: 6. The CDR3 DNA reads as TGTGCCAGCAGCGTAGATGGGACTAGCGGGGGGGTTGTCTCCTACAATGAGCAGTTCTTC. Protein: CASSVDGTSGGVVSYNEQFF.

This clone was seen only a few times. V usage is TRBV7-8 and J usage is TRBJ1-1, with 7 bases aligning to TRBD1. The CDR3 totals 15 residues. Losses at the gene ends were 2 bases for V and 1 base for J; bases not matched to a gene: 4. Germline CDR1 is SGHVS and CDR2 is FQNEAQ. The CDR3 DNA reads as TGTGCCAGCAGCTTAAGACAGGGTCCGAACACTGAAGCTTTCTTT. Encoded protein: CASSLRQGPNTEAFF.

The V gene is TRBV15, the J gene TRBJ2-5, with TRBD1 matching over 8 bases. Germline values: CDR1 LNHNV, CDR2 YYDKDF (reference sequence). After removal of 0 bases from V and 2 bases from J, the junction contained 5 bases not matched to a gene. CDR3 length equals 16 residues. The DNA of the CDR3 is TGTGCCACCAGCAGAGAGAGACAGGGGATTCAAGAGACCCAGTACTTC. Protein product: CATSRERQGIQETQYF.

This clone was found a few times. The chain carries TRBV6-1 and TRBJ1-2, with D unclear. This CDR3 region has 13 residues. CDR1 and CDR2 from the germline V gene are MNHNS and SASEGT. V shed 4 bases and J shed 9 bases, with 15 bases lying between them. The CDR3 here is CASSAGDPMSYTF. CDR3 coding DNA: TGTGCCAGCAGTGCAGGAGACCCAATGAGCTACACCTTC.

J is TRBJ1-5 and V is TRBV27; possibly TRBD1 for D (6 bases). Germline lookup yields CDR1 MNHEY and CDR2 SMNVEV (reference sequence). The CDR3 is 13 residues long. Trimming stripped 5 bases from V and 7 bases from J, with 12 bases between. This CDR3 is CASSPDRNQPQHF. DNA for the CDR3: TGTGCCAGCAGTCCCGACAGGAACCAGCCCCAGCATTTT.

The chain has TRBV27 and TRBJ1-1; TRBD1 matches at 9 bases. The V gene's germline CDR1 is MNHEY and CDR2 SMNVEV (reference sequence). Trimming removed 9 bases from V and 1 base from J; junction bases left unmatched: 6. The CDR3 loop spans 14 amino acids. The CDR3 DNA follows: TGTGCCAGTCACAGGGGGCCCCCGAACACTGAAGCTTTCTTT. Its protein product is CASHRGPPNTEAFF.